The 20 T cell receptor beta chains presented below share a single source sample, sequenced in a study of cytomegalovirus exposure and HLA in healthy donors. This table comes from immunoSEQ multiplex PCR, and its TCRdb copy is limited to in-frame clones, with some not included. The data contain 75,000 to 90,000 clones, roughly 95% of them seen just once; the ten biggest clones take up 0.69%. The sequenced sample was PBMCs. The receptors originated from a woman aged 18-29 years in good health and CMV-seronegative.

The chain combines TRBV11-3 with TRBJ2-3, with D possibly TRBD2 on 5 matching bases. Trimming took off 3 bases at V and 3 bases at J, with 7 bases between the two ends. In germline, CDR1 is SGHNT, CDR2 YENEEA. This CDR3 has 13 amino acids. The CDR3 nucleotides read TGTGCCAGCAGCTTTCCGGGAACAGATACGCAGTATTTT. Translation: CASSFPGTDTQYF.

The CDR3 DNA sequence: TGTGCTAGTGGTTTGAGGCTAGCGGGGGCGAACACCGGGGAGCTGTTTTTT. It encodes CASGLRLAGANTGELFF. V and J are TRBV12-5 and TRBJ2-2, with 10 nucleotides matching TRBD2. The germline gives CDR1 LGHNT, CDR2 FRNRAP. V lost 2 bases to trimming and J lost 0 bases; unmatched junction nucleotides: 3. The CDR3 has 17 amino acids. The complete variable domain, with remaining parts taken from reference TRBV12-5 and TRBJ2-2, reads DARVTQTPRHKVTEMGQEVTMRCQPILGHNTVFWYRQTMMQGLELLAYFRNRAPLDDSGMPKDRFSAEMPDATLATLKIQPSEPRDSAVYFCASGLRLAGANTGELFFGEGSRLTVL.

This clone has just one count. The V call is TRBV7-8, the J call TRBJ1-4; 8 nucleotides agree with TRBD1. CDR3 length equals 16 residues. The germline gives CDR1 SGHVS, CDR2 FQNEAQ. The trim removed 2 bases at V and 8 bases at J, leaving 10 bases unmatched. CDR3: CASSLMSAGGTEKLFF. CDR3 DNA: TGTGCCAGCAGCTTAATGTCGGCAGGGGGCACCGAAAAACTGTTTTTT.

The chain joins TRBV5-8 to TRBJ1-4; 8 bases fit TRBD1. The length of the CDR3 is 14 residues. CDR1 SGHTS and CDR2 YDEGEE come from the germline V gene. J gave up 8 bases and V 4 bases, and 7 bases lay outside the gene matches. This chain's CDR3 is CASSRGQGGEKLFF. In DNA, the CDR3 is TGTGCCAGCAGCAGAGGACAGGGAGGAGAAAAACTGTTTTTT.

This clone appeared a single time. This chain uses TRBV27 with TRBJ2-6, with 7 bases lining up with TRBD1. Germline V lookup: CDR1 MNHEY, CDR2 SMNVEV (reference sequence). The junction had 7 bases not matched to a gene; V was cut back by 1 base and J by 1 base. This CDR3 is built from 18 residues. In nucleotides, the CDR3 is TGTGCCAGCAGTTTATGGACAGGAGGTATTTCTGGGGCCAACGTCCTGACTTTC. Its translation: CASSLWTGGISGANVLTF.

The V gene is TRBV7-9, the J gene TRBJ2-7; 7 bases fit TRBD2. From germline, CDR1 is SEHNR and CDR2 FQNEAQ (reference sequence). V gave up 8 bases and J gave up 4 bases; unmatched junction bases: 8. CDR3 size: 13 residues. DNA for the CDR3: TGTGCCAGCGAGCGGGACGGTGGTTACGAGCAGTACTTC. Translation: CASERDGGYEQYF.

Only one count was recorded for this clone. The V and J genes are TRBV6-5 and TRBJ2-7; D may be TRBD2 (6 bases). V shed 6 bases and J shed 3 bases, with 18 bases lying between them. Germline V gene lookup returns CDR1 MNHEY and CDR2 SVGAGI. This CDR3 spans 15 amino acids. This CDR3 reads CASRGGGKAFYEQYF. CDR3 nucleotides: TGTGCCAGCAGGGGAGGTGGTAAGGCGTTCTACGAGCAGTACTTC.

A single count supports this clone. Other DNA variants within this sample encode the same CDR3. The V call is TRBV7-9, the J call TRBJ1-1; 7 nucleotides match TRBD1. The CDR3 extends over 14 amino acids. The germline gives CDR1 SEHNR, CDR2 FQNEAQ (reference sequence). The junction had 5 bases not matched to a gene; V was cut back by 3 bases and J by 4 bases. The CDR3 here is CASSLEQGGTEAFF. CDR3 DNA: TGTGCCAGCAGCTTGGAGCAGGGGGGCACTGAAGCTTTCTTT.

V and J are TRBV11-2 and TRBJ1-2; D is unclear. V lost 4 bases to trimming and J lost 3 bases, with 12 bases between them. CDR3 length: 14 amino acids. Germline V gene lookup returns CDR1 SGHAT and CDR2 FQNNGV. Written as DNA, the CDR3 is TGTGCCAGCAGCTCCGGGTCCGGAGACTATGGCTACACCTTC. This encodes CASSSGSGDYGYTF.

The CDR3 DNA reads TGTGCCAGCAGTTCGACATTTGCAACTAATGAAAAACTGTTTTTT. Translating it yields CASSSTFATNEKLFF. The gene calls are TRBV6-5 and TRBJ1-4; D uncertain. Trimming removed 4 bases at V and 0 bases at J, with 9 bases between. The CDR3 consists of 15 residues. CDR1 is MNHEY and CDR2 is SVGAGI in the germline V gene.

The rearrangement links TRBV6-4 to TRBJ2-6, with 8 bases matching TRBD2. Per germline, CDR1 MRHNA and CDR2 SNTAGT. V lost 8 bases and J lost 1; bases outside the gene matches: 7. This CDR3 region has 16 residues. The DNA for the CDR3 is TGTGCCAGCTCCAGCGGGAGTACTTCTGGGGCCAACGTCCTGACTTTC. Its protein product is CASSSGSTSGANVLTF.

Here the CDR3 reads CASSLARFGRTGELFF. The CDR3 bases are TGTGCCAGCAGCTTAGCGAGGTTTGGTCGAACCGGGGAGCTGTTTTTT. The chain employs TRBV11-2 and TRBJ2-2; D is unclear. V was shortened by 1 base and J by 5 bases, with 14 bases between the two germline ends. CDR3 length: 16 amino acids. The germline V gene encodes CDR1 SGHAT and CDR2 FQNNGV.

This CDR3 is CASSLFGTVPTYEQYF. CDR3 DNA: TGTGCCAGCAGCTTGTTCGGAACAGTCCCAACCTACGAGCAGTACTTC. The rearrangement joins TRBV11-2 to TRBJ2-7; no reliable D call. The CDR3 loop spans 16 amino acids. The V end lost 3 bases, the J end lost 2 bases, and 17 bases lay between the germline ends. CDR1 and CDR2 (germline): SGHAT, FQNNGV.

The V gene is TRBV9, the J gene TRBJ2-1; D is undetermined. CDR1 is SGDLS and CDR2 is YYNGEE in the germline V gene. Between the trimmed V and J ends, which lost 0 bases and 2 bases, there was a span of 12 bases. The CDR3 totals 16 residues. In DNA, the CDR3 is TGTGCCAGCAGCGTAGAGAAGCCTGTACCCTACAATGAGCAGTTCTTC. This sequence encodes CASSVEKPVPYNEQFF.

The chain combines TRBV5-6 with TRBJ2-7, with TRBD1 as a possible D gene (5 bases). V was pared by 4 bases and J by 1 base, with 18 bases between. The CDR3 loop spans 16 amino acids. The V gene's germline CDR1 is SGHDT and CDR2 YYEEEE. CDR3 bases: TGTGCCAGCAGCCCCAGGGAACGGCTCCCATCCTACGAGCAGTACTTC. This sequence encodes CASSPRERLPSYEQYF.

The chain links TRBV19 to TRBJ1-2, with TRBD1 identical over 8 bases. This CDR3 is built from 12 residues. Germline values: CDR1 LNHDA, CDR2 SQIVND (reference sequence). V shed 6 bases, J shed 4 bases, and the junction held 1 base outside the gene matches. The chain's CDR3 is CASSGQGYGYTF. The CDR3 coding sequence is TGTGCCAGTAGCGGACAGGGCTATGGCTACACCTTC.

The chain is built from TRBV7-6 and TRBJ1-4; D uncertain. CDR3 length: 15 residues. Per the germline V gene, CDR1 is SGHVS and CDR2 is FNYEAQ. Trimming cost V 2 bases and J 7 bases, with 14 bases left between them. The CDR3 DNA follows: TGTGCCAGCAGCTTATGGGCAGGCGAAATTGAAAAACTGTTTTTT. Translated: CASSLWAGEIEKLFF.

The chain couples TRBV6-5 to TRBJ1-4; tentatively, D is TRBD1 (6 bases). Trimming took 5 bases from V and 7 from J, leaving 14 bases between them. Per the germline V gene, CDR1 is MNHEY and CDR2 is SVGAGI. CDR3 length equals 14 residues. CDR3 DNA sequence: TGTGCCAGCAGTGTCCAGGGGCGACCTGAAAAACTGTTTTTT. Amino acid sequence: CASSVQGRPEKLFF.

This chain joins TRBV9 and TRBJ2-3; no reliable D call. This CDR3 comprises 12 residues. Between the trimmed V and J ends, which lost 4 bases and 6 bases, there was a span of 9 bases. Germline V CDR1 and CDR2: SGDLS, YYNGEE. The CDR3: CASSRVEDTQYF. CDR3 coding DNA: TGTGCCAGCAGCCGCGTTGAGGATACGCAGTATTTT.

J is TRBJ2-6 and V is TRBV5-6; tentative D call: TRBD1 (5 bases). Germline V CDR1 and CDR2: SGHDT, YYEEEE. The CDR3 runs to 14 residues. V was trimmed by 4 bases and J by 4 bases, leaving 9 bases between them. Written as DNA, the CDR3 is TGTGCCAGCAGCCTAGGGGCCGGGGCCAACGTCCTGACTTTC. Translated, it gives CASSLGAGANVLTF.